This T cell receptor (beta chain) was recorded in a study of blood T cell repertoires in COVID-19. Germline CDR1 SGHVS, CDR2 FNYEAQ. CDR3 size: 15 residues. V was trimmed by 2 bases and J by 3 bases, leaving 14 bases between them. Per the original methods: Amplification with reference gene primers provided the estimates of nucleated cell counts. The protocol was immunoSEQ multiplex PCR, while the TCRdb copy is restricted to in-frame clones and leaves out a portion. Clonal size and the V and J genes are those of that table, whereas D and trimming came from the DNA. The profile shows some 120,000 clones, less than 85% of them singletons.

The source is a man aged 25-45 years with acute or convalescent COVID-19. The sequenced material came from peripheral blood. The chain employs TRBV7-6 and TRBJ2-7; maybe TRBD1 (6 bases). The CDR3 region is CASSLTSGQGYEQYF. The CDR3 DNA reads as TGTGCCAGCAGCTTAACGTCGGGACAAGGCTACGAGCAGTACTTC.